The rows below give T cell receptor beta chains drawn from one sample of a study of T-cell memory formation after mild COVID-19. TCRdb redid the calling of the 5' RACE reads with MiXCR, one entry per CDR3 protein. Of about 90,000 distinct CDR3 sequences listed, around 13% are singletons. Sequenced sample: PBMCs or a T cell subset sorted from them (not recorded which). These receptor sequences come from an adult woman who had mild COVID-19 (a few samples of this study predate the infection). Cell type and time point are not known. Both conserved end residues are part of each CDR3. The D gene is left open where the match is weak. Clone size is given for some rows only: seen once, a few or many times, or a class if the clone is expanded.

cdr3_nt,cdr3_aa,clone_size,d_call,j_call,v_call
TGTGCCAGCAGCGTAGAACAGGGAGCGGCCGGGGAGCTGTTTTTT,CASSVEQGAAGELFF,few,-,TRBJ2-2,TRBV9
TGTGCCAGCAGTTACCAGGCGGAGTACCAAGAGACCCAGTACTTC,CASSYQAEYQETQYF,few,-,TRBJ2-5,TRBV6-6
TGCGCCAGCAGCCAACTCCTATACGTTTACTTAGAGAAGGCTAATGAGCAGTTCTTC,CASSQLLYVYLEKANEQFF,-,-,TRBJ2-1,TRBV4-1
TGCGCCAGCAGCCAAGATCGGGGAGGGGGGGGCTATGGCTACACCTTC,CASSQDRGGGGYGYTF,-,-,TRBJ1-2,TRBV4-3
TGCAGTGCCGCAGGATACGAGCAGTACTTC,CSAAGYEQYF,many,-,TRBJ2-7,TRBV20-1
TGTGCCAGCAGCCCTGGGGGCTGGGGGCAGCCCCAGCATTTT,CASSPGGWGQPQHF,many,-,TRBJ1-5,TRBV7-2
TGTGCCAGCAGCCCGGTGGTTACTAGCGCTCCCTACGAGCAGTACTTC,CASSPVVTSAPYEQYF,-,TRBD2,TRBJ2-7,TRBV7-6
TGTGCCAGCAGTTTCACAGGGGGAGTAACTGAAGCTTTCTTT,CASSFTGGVTEAFF,-,TRBD1,TRBJ1-1,TRBV27
TGCAGTGCTTTGGGACTAGCGGACTCCCAGTACTTC,CSALGLADSQYF,-,TRBD2,TRBJ2-5,TRBV20-1
TGTGCCAGCAGTTACACAAGCCTTGAAGCTTTCTTT,CASSYTSLEAFF,few,-,TRBJ1-1,TRBV6-6
TGTGCCAGCAGTCTAGCGGGGGCCATGTACCAAGAGACCCAGTACTTC,CASSLAGAMYQETQYF,-,TRBD2,TRBJ2-5,TRBV12-3/TRBV12-4
TGTGCCAGCAGTGAATACCTTATCCAAGATACGCAGTATTTT,CASSEYLIQDTQYF,few,-,TRBJ2-3,TRBV25-1
TGTGCCAGCAGCTTGGTTGGAGGGGGGACAGACCTACATTCACCCCTCCACTTT,CASSLVGGGTDLHSPLHF,-,TRBD1,TRBJ1-6,TRBV5-6
TGTGCCAGCAGCACCGCGGAAGAGACCCAGTACTTC,CASSTAEETQYF,few,-,TRBJ2-5,TRBV7-8
TGTGCCAGCAGTCTTGGGGTGATTTCTGGGGCCAACGTCCTGACTTTC,CASSLGVISGANVLTF,few,-,TRBJ2-6,TRBV6-6
TGTGCCAGCAGCGTAGCCGGGGAGGCCTCCTACAATGAGCAGTTCTTC,CASSVAGEASYNEQFF,few,-,TRBJ2-1,TRBV9
TGTGCCAGCAGTGAATCCCCCGGGACAGGGAACACTGAAGCTTTCTTT,CASSESPGTGNTEAFF,-,TRBD1,TRBJ1-1,TRBV2
TGTGCCACCAGCAGTTGGAGCGGGACTTACGAGCAGTACTTC,CATSSWSGTYEQYF,few,TRBD2,TRBJ2-7,TRBV15
TGCGCCAGCAGCTTCACCGAAGGGCTCGAGCAGTACTTC,CASSFTEGLEQYF,-,-,TRBJ2-7,TRBV5-1
TGCAGCGTTGTGGTAAACACTGAAGCTTTCTTT,CSVVVNTEAFF,few,-,TRBJ1-1,TRBV29-1
TGTGCCAGCAGTTCTGGGACAAGGCCCTACGAGCAGTACTTC,CASSSGTRPYEQYF,-,-,TRBJ2-7,TRBV9
TGCGCCAGCAGCCGGACTAGTTCCATCAATGAGCAGTTCTTC,CASSRTSSINEQFF,many,TRBD2,TRBJ2-1,TRBV4-3
TGCAGTGCTAAAATCATTCCGGGACTAGCGGGAGGGACTGAGGAGACCCAGTACTTC,CSAKIIPGLAGGTEETQYF,many,TRBD2,TRBJ2-5,TRBV20-1
TGTGCCAGCAGGACAGCGGACACCGGGGAGCTGTTTTTT,CASRTADTGELFF,-,-,TRBJ2-2,TRBV6-5
TGTGCCAGCAGATTACAGGGGAGGCAGTTCTTC,CASRLQGRQFF,-,TRBD1,TRBJ2-1,TRBV12-3/TRBV12-4
TGTGCCGGGGACAGGGGTGGCAATGAGCAGTTCTTC,CAGDRGGNEQFF,few,TRBD1,TRBJ2-1,TRBV30
TGTGCCAGCAGTTCTTTTCCCGCCTCGGGCTCCTACAATGAGCAGTTCTTC,CASSSFPASGSYNEQFF,-,-,TRBJ2-1,TRBV12-3/TRBV12-4
TGTGCCTGGAATAGTGGGACAGGGATAGGCGAGCAGTACTTC,CAWNSGTGIGEQYF,few,TRBD1,TRBJ2-7,TRBV30
TGTGCCAGCAGCTTGAGGAACGAGCAGTACTTC,CASSLRNEQYF,few,-,TRBJ2-7,TRBV7-9
TGCAGCGTTGTCGGGGGTTTAAAGGGCGAGCAGTACTTC,CSVVGGLKGEQYF,few,-,TRBJ2-7,TRBV29-1
TGTGCCAGCAGTTTACGAGCAGCAACACAAGAGACCCAGTACTTC,CASSLRAATQETQYF,-,-,TRBJ2-5,TRBV12-3/TRBV12-4
TGTGCCAGCACCGCACTAGCGGGGTCAGATACGCAGTATTTT,CASTALAGSDTQYF,few,TRBD2,TRBJ2-3,TRBV12-3/TRBV12-4
TGCAGTGCTAGAGATTTTCGGGAAAGTAACACCGGGGAGCTGTTTTTT,CSARDFRESNTGELFF,few,-,TRBJ2-2,TRBV20-1
TGTGCCAGCAGCTTAGGACCACCCAATGAGCAGTTCTTC,CASSLGPPNEQFF,few,-,TRBJ2-1,TRBV7-9
TGTGCCAGCAGCCCGGGGGGGACAGGGGAAAACATTCAGTACTTC,CASSPGGTGENIQYF,few,TRBD1,TRBJ2-4,TRBV7-2
TGTGCCAGCAGCCCCCTGGACCAGCAGCCAGATACGCAGTATTTT,CASSPLDQQPDTQYF,few,-,TRBJ2-3,TRBV7-6
TGCGCCAGCAGCCAAGATGGCCGCTACACTGAAGCTTTCTTT,CASSQDGRYTEAFF,few,-,TRBJ1-1,TRBV4-3
TGTGCCTGGAGTGTGGGGGAGCAGTTCTTC,CAWSVGEQFF,-,-,TRBJ2-1,TRBV30
TGTGCCAGCAGCTCGGGACACACCCCAGATACGCAGTATTTT,CASSSGHTPDTQYF,-,-,TRBJ2-3,TRBV5-4
TGTGCCAGCAGACGGGGGAGCTCCTACAATGAGCAGTTCTTC,CASRRGSSYNEQFF,-,-,TRBJ2-1,TRBV12-3/TRBV12-4
TGTGCCAGCAGCGGACTCAGGGGCTGGAAGTTCTTC,CASSGLRGWKFF,few,-,TRBJ2-1,TRBV6-5
TGTGCCAGCAAAAGCGGGGGGGCCTACGAGCAGTACTTC,CASKSGGAYEQYF,few,TRBD2,TRBJ2-7,TRBV6-5
TGTGCCAGCAGCTTAAGCAGGGTCTCCTACGAGCAGTACTTC,CASSLSRVSYEQYF,-,-,TRBJ2-7,TRBV7-9
TGTGCCAGCAGCGTACGCGAAGGGGGAGGCTACACCTTC,CASSVREGGGYTF,few,-,TRBJ1-2,TRBV9
TGTGCCAGCAGTCAAAATATGGGAGGGACTGAAGCTTTCTTT,CASSQNMGGTEAFF,-,-,TRBJ1-1,TRBV6-5
TGTGCCAGCAGCCCCTGGACAGGGGAATTAGCTGAAGCTTTCTTT,CASSPWTGELAEAFF,few,TRBD1,TRBJ1-1,TRBV7-2
TGTGCCAGCAGCCGAGATGACAGGACGGACAATGAGCAGTTCTTC,CASSRDDRTDNEQFF,few,-,TRBJ2-1,TRBV6-5
TGTGCCAGCAGCTCACAGGGGCCATATGGCTACACCTTC,CASSSQGPYGYTF,-,TRBD1,TRBJ1-2,TRBV7-6
TGTGCCAGCAGTTACTCAGCGGAGGGAACTGAAGCTTTCTTT,CASSYSAEGTEAFF,-,-,TRBJ1-1,TRBV6-6
TGTGCCAGCAGTTTAACAGGGGAAACCGGGGAGCTGTTTTTT,CASSLTGETGELFF,few,TRBD1,TRBJ2-2,TRBV27
TGTGCCAGCAGTTATGAAGGGGGAGCCGGGGAGCTGTTTTTT,CASSYEGGAGELFF,few,-,TRBJ2-2,TRBV27
TGTGCCAGCAGCGGGCCGCCGCTCTACGAGCAGTACTTC,CASSGPPLYEQYF,-,-,TRBJ2-7,TRBV3-1
TGCAGTGCTAATTCAGGACAGGGGCCTTTTAACTATGGCTACACCTTC,CSANSGQGPFNYGYTF,few,TRBD1,TRBJ1-2,TRBV20-1
TGCAGCGTTGCTCCGGGGATAAACACCGGGGAGCTGTTTTTT,CSVAPGINTGELFF,-,-,TRBJ2-2,TRBV29-1
TGCAGCGTTGAGGGCTGTCAAGAGACCCAGTACTTC,CSVEGCQETQYF,many,-,TRBJ2-5,TRBV29-1